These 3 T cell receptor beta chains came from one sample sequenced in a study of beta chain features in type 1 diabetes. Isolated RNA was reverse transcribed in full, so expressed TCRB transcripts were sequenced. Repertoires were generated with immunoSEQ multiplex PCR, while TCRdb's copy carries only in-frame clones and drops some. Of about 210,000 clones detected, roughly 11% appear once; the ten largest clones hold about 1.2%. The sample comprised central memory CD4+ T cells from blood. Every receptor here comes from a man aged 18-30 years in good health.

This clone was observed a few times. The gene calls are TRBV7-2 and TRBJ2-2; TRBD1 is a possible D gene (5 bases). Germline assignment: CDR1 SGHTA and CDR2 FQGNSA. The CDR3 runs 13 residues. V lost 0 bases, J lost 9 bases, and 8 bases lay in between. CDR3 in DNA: TGTGCCAGCAGCTTAGCAGGGGCCCGGGAGCTGTTTTTT. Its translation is CASSLAGARELFF. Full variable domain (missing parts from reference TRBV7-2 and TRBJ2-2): GAGVSQSPSNKVTEKGKDVELRCDPISGHTALYWYRQSLGQGLEFLIYFQGNSAPDKSGLPSDRFSAERTGGSVSTLTIQRTQQEDSAVYLCASSLAGARELFFGEGSRLTVL.

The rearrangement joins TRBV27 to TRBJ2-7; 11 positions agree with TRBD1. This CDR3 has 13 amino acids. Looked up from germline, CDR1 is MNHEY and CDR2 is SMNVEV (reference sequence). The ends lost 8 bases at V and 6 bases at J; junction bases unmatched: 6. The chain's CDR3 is CASPRTGGAEQYF. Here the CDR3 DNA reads TGTGCCAGCCCCAGGACAGGGGGCGCCGAGCAGTACTTC.

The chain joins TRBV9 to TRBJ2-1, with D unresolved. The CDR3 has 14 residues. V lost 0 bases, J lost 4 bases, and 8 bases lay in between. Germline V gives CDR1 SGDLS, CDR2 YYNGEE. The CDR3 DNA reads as TGTGCCAGCAGCGTAGGACCTCTGTACAATGAGCAGTTCTTC. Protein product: CASSVGPLYNEQFF.